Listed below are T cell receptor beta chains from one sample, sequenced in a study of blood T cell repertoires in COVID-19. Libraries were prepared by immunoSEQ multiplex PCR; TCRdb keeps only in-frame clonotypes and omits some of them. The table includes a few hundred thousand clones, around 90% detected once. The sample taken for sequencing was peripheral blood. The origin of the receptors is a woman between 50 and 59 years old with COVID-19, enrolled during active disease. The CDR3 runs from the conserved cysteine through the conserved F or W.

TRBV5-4,CASSLVGQGYTEAFF
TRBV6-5,CASSLGQGSYNEQFF
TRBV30,CARRGQGSEQYF
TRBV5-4,CASSYRDRAYGYTF
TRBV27,CASSLSYAGSGYTF
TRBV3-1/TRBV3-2,CASSQDRRRAHEQYF
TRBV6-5,CASKVQGANTGELFF
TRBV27,CASSLLPGSPLHF
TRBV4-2,CASSQPLHEQFF
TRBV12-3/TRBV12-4,CASSPRNTGELFF
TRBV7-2,CASSFSGQLNSPLHF
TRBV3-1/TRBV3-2,CASSQDPGTAFYGYTF
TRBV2,CASSESPGSDSEAFF
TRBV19,CASLSNAGQINEQFF
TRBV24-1,CATSERGTSGLQETQYF
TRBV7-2,CASSLALGQGSGRNEQFF
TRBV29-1,CSVAALVGGLNEQFF
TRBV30,CAWTAGEQETQYF
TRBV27,CASSVGLAGYEQYF
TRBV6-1,CASSDLAGLGNTEAFF
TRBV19,CASSIVLGGGSSTDTQYF
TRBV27,CASSYEWTQYF
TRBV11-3,CASSEREGRTEAFF
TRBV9,CASSVGLPTDTQYF
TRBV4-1,CASSPRGGVPTEAFF
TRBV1,CTSSQVQVEADTQYF
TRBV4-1,CASSQEGTRNTQYF
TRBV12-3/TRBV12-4,CASGTGGGYTF
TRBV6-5,CASSSRQGHYEQYF
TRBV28,CASSFTHTSPTEAFF
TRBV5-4,CASSPRTGKETQYF
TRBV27,CASRLAGGYGYTF
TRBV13,CASSGERGPTSTDTQYF
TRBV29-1,CSVGAPEGENYEQYF
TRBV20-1,CSAPGGGGYTF
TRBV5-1,CASSRGLAGNTDTQYF
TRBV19,CASSIGLPGSNYGYTF
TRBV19,CASSIDAGVNYNEQFF
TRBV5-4,CASSSMDSGTQYF
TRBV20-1,CSASLGTGGTKNIQYF
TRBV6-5,CASSYSRNTEAFF
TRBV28,CASGTGTASTDTQYF
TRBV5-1,CASSPANAVRAYEQYF
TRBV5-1,CASSLLVQGGETQYF
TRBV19,CASCPIKAAGGIGQPQHF
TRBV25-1,CASSVLEGLREDNEQFF
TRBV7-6,CASSFRDSANTGELFF
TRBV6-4,CASSLQGGIQPQHF
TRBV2,CASTVLNTEAFF
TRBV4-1,CASSQVQRGTSTPMGYEQYF
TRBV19,CASSIDPGTLGYTF
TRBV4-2,CASSQIWTGPLREQYF
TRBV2,CANKQREALDTQYF